This is a list of T cell receptor beta chains from one sample in a study of T cell repertoires in cytomegalovirus infection. TCRdb fed the reads into MiXCR, producing one record per CDR3 protein. The sample lists about 250,000 distinct CDR3 sequences, about a sixth seen once, with about 45% in the top ten. The sequenced sample was CD8+ T cells from PBMCs. The receptors originated from a human donor in good health (CMV status not recorded). Some clones in this sample may be carry-over from other donors' samples. Each CDR3 is given with its conserved first and last residue. D genes are given only for firm matches. Clone sizes are given selectively: once, few, many, or a class where the clone is expanded.

CDR3aa	CDR3nt	abundance	d_gene	v_gene	j_gene
CASSLAGNYPWEQYF	TGTGCCAGCAGCTTAGCAGGGAACTATCCTTGGGAGCAGTACTTC	many	.	TRBV7-2	TRBJ2-7
CASSPAGDTEAFF	TGTGCCAGCAGCCCCGCGGGGGACACTGAAGCTTTCTTT	many	.	TRBV7-9	TRBJ1-1
CASSLDPSGGPTTDTQYF	TGTGCCAGCAGCTTAGATCCTAGCGGGGGGCCAACCACAGATACGCAGTATTTT	many	TRBD2	TRBV7-2	TRBJ2-3
CSDSRTDTQYF	TGCAGCGACTCTAGGACAGATACGCAGTATTTT	.	.	TRBV29-1	TRBJ2-3
CASSGIEADTQYF	TGTGCCAGCAGTGGGATCGAAGCAGATACGCAGTATTTT	few	.	TRBV6-1	TRBJ2-3
CSVSSGSYEQYF	TGCAGCGTTTCGTCAGGGTCCTACGAGCAGTACTTC	.	.	TRBV29-1	TRBJ2-7
CASSLVSSGRKETQYF	TGTGCCAGCAGCTTAGTTTCCAGCGGGAGGAAAGAGACCCAGTACTTC	few	TRBD2	TRBV11-2	TRBJ2-5
CASSYQRDLQREETQYF	TGTGCCAGCAGTTACCAGAGGGACCTTCAGAGGGAAGAGACCCAGTACTTC	many	.	TRBV6-2/TRBV6-3	TRBJ2-5
CASRMGGPNNEQFF	TGTGCCAGTAGGATGGGGGGGCCAAACAATGAGCAGTTCTTC	few	.	TRBV19	TRBJ2-1
CASGGQVMYF	TGTGCCAGCGGGGGACAGGTCATGTATTTT	few	TRBD1	TRBV2	TRBJ1-5
CASSSPFSGGARSEETQYF	TGTGCCAGCAGCTCCCCCTTTAGCGGGGGAGCCCGAAGCGAAGAGACCCAGTACTTC	many	TRBD2	TRBV7-2	TRBJ2-5
CASSQAGSRQGPSSYEQYF	TGTGCCAGCAGCCAAGCTGGGAGCCGCCAGGGCCCTTCATCTTACGAGCAGTACTTC	few	.	TRBV4-2	TRBJ2-7
CASSPYGQGLYEQYF	TGCGCCAGCAGCCCATACGGACAGGGGCTCTACGAGCAGTACTTC	many	TRBD1	TRBV4-1	TRBJ2-7
CASSLAGGPTEAFF	TGTGCCAGCAGCTTGGCGGGGGGGCCGACTGAAGCTTTCTTT	few	.	TRBV5-5	TRBJ1-1
CASSWRTSAEETQYF	TGTGCCAGCAGCTGGCGGACTAGCGCCGAAGAGACCCAGTACTTC	few	TRBD2	TRBV5-6	TRBJ2-5
CSVEGAGRAYEQYF	TGCAGCGTTGAAGGGGCAGGGAGGGCCTACGAGCAGTACTTC	.	TRBD2	TRBV29-1	TRBJ2-7
CASSWLRGGRGIEPQHF	TGTGCCAGCAGCTGGCTCCGGGGCGGCAGGGGGATAGAGCCCCAGCATTTT	.	TRBD1	TRBV27	TRBJ1-5
CASPETGLNYGYTF	TGTGCCAGCCCAGAGACAGGGTTAAACTATGGCTACACCTTC	.	TRBD1	TRBV2	TRBJ1-2
CASSSRTGGWENEKLFF	TGTGCCAGCAGCTCCCGGACAGGGGGTTGGGAAAATGAAAAACTGTTTTTT	many	TRBD1	TRBV7-2	TRBJ1-4
CASRRLVGELFF	TGTGCCAGCAGACGACTAGTTGGGGAGCTGTTTTTT	many	.	TRBV7-9	TRBJ2-2
CASSAGYSPLHF	TGTGCCAGCAGCGCAGGGTACTCACCCCTCCACTTT	few	.	TRBV5-4	TRBJ1-6
CASSTPTGISYEQYF	TGTGCCAGCAGTACCCCAACAGGGATCTCCTACGAGCAGTACTTC	few	.	TRBV6-2/TRBV6-3	TRBJ2-7
CASSLNSRGPNYGYTF	TGTGCCAGCAGCCTGAACTCAAGGGGACCTAACTATGGCTACACCTTC	many	.	TRBV7-2	TRBJ1-2
CATSDPLWTGLNTGELFF	TGTGCCACCAGTGATCCTTTGTGGACAGGCCTCAACACCGGGGAGCTGTTTTTT	.	TRBD1	TRBV24-1	TRBJ2-2
CASGKGEGAKNIQYF	TGTGCCAGCGGAAAGGGGGAGGGAGCCAAAAACATTCAGTACTTC	few	.	TRBV25-1	TRBJ2-4
CASSLLTGELFF	TGTGCCAGCAGCTTGCTTACCGGGGAGCTGTTTTTT	many	.	TRBV7-2	TRBJ2-2
CASSLSSYYGYTF	TGTGCCAGCAGTTTATCCAGTTACTATGGCTACACCTTC	.	.	TRBV28	TRBJ1-2
CASSLGAGTGELFF	TGTGCCAGCAGCTTAGGTGCGGGCACCGGGGAGCTGTTTTTT	many	.	TRBV7-8	TRBJ2-2
CASSLTGPAGGLNNELFF	TGTGCCAGCAGCTTAACCGGCCCCGCGGGGGGGCTTAACAATGAGCTGTTCTTC	.	TRBD2	TRBV7-3	TRBJ2-1
CASSQDMRGTGANVLTF	TGCGCCAGCAGCCAAGATATGCGGGGGACTGGGGCCAACGTCCTGACTTTC	few	TRBD2	TRBV4-1	TRBJ2-6
CASRNVLYNEQFF	TGTGCCAGCAGAAATGTCCTCTACAATGAGCAGTTCTTC	many	.	TRBV2	TRBJ2-1
CASRRTGNTEAFF	TGTGCCAGCAGGAGGACGGGGAACACTGAAGCTTTCTTT	many	.	TRBV27	TRBJ1-1
CASSISGGEGNEQFF	TGTGCCAGCAGTATAAGTGGAGGGGAAGGCAATGAGCAGTTCTTC	once	.	TRBV2	TRBJ2-1
CASSLSPAGGPDTQYF	TGTGCCAGCAGTTTATCCCCAGCGGGGGGACCAGATACGCAGTATTTT	.	TRBD2	TRBV28	TRBJ2-3
CASSWRGTYNEQFF	TGTGCCAGCAGTTGGCGGGGGACCTACAATGAGCAGTTCTTC	many	TRBD2	TRBV27	TRBJ2-1
CASSLVQGYNSPLHF	TGTGCCAGCAGCTTAGTCCAGGGTTATAATTCACCCCTCCACTTT	.	.	TRBV7-8	TRBJ1-6
CASSQADLGADTQYF	TGCGCCAGCAGCCAAGCAGACCTGGGGGCAGATACGCAGTATTTT	few	.	TRBV4-1	TRBJ2-3
CAISVTRENEQFF	TGTGCCATCAGCGTTACCAGGGAGAATGAGCAGTTCTTC	few	.	TRBV10-3	TRBJ2-1
CASSAWGGGTEAFF	TGTGCCAGCAGCGCCTGGGGGGGAGGAACTGAAGCTTTCTTT	many	.	TRBV12-3/TRBV12-4	TRBJ1-1
CSVDDRSFILNEQFF	TGCAGCGTTGACGACAGAAGTTTCATTCTCAATGAGCAGTTCTTC	.	.	TRBV29-1	TRBJ2-1